This is a list of T cell receptor beta chains from one sample in a study of T cells after yellow fever vaccination. TCRdb re-derived calls from the 5' RACE reads in MiXCR, one entry per CDR3 protein. Here the sample spans 400,000 or so distinct CDR3 sequences, approximately 10% being singletons. This specimen was PBMCs, taken on the day of the first yellow fever vaccination. The receptors were sampled from a man between 18 and 35 years old who received the YFV17D yellow fever vaccine. Each CDR3 is given with its conserved first and last residue. The order of the fields is V gene, CDR3 protein.

V gene: TRBV5-1
CDR3 protein: CASSTGRLAGGVNEQFF

V gene: TRBV5-1
CDR3 protein: CASSPGGDLNTEAFF

V gene: TRBV4-3
CDR3 protein: CASTRVAGVRDTQYF

V gene: TRBV9
CDR3 protein: CASSALNTDTQYF

V gene: TRBV9
CDR3 protein: CASSAGGTGRSYEQYF

V gene: TRBV5-1
CDR3 protein: CASREGGYGYTF

V gene: TRBV20-1
CDR3 protein: CSAAGGDSYNEQFF

V gene: TRBV4-1
CDR3 protein: CASSQTSRRRNEQFF

V gene: TRBV10-1
CDR3 protein: CASSGETGTYEQYF

V gene: TRBV29-1
CDR3 protein: CSVEDLLVEETQYF

V gene: TRBV10-3
CDR3 protein: CAIKQGLEGNQPQHF

V gene: TRBV20-1
CDR3 protein: CSAIDGPIASNQPQHF

V gene: TRBV4-3
CDR3 protein: CASSQERTGKLFF

V gene: TRBV6-1
CDR3 protein: CASSPGQGTQPQHF

V gene: TRBV7-9
CDR3 protein: CASSLEAFF

V gene: TRBV4-2
CDR3 protein: CASSQDWVPTDTQYF

V gene: TRBV7-2
CDR3 protein: CASSFFGQGDTIYF

V gene: TRBV23-1
CDR3 protein: CASSHKGGRYQETQYF

V gene: TRBV12-3/TRBV12-4
CDR3 protein: CASNRVPGETQYF

V gene: TRBV5-4
CDR3 protein: CASSQGTGGAYEQYF